The clone carrying this T cell receptor (beta chain) turned up a few times. The antigen is not known. The source of the sample is a study of blood T cells in healthy people across ages. Study-wide results and limits: When set beside aged donors, long-lived donors presented more naive CD4+ cells and higher diversity.

Investigators took 8.5 to 10 milliliters of peripheral blood from every donor. PBMCs numbering at least 6.5 million were isolated per sample. The length of the CDR3 is 12 residues. The germline V and J ends were trimmed by 6 bases and 10 bases, with 16 bases remaining between them. Primers used in a second PCR of about 6 to 12 cycles were a sample-barcoded 5' primer and a J-beta primer mix. TCRdb passed the 5' RACE reads through MiXCR, listing each CDR3 protein once. The repertoire holds approximately 940,000 distinct CDR3 sequences, with roughly 43% as singletons. This TCR was sampled from a man aged 30 to 39 in good health. This rearrangement joins TRBV12-3 or TRBV12-4 to TRBJ2-7; weak D call: TRBD1 (5 bases). Sequencing was performed on blood. This CDR3 reads CASRSDSYSQYF. The CDR3 nucleotides read TGTGCCAGCAGGTCCGACAGCTACTCCCAGTACTTC.